The rows below give T cell receptor beta chains drawn from one sample of a study of Ad26.COV2.S vaccination and SARS-CoV-2 variants. This table comes from immunoSEQ multiplex PCR, and its TCRdb copy is limited to in-frame clones, with some not included. Among approximately 300,000 clones listed, about 85% were seen once. Material: peripheral blood, obtained in a trial of Ad26.COV2.S vaccine versus placebo. The receptors come from a person aged 18 to 65 who received the Ad26.COV2.S COVID-19 vaccine or a placebo. Both conserved end residues are part of each CDR3. A D gene is named only where the DNA matches it firmly. Part of the rows lack a size; the others show once, few, many or a class for expanded clones.

v_gene	j_gene	abundance	d_gene	CDR3nt	CDR3aa
TRBV5-1	TRBJ2-2	NA	NA	TGCGCCAGCAGCTTGTTACCAGGGAACACCGGGGAGCTGTTTTTT	CASSLLPGNTGELFF
TRBV19	TRBJ1-1	NA	TRBD1	TGTGCCAGTAGTCCCTTTCGGACAGGGTGGACTGAAGCTTTCTTT	CASSPFRTGWTEAFF
TRBV10-1	TRBJ1-4	NA	NA	TGCGCCAGCAGCGAACGGGACGGATTTAATGAAAAACTGTTTTTT	CASSERDGFNEKLFF
TRBV4-2	TRBJ1-4	NA	TRBD1	TGTGCCAGCAGCCAGGAACAGGGGGGCACTAATGAAAAACTGTTTTTT	CASSQEQGGTNEKLFF
TRBV5-1	TRBJ2-7	NA	NA	TGCGCCAGCAGCTTGGCATCCAGGGCAAATAACGAGCAGTACTTC	CASSLASRANNEQYF
TRBV12-3/TRBV12-4	TRBJ1-6	NA	NA	TGTGCCAGCTCCCGGACGGGTAATTCACCCCTCCACTTT	CASSRTGNSPLHF
TRBV3-1/TRBV3-2	TRBJ2-1	NA	TRBD2	TGTGCCAGCAGCCAACTAGCGGTATACAATGAGCAGTTCTTC	CASSQLAVYNEQFF
TRBV5-1	TRBJ1-1	NA	NA	TGCGCCAGCAGGAGGGCCCCGTCGAACACTGAAGCTTTCTTT	CASRRAPSNTEAFF
TRBV24-1	TRBJ1-5	NA	NA	TGTGCCACCAGTGATTTGGGGGCAGGGAACCAGCCCCAGCATTTT	CATSDLGAGNQPQHF
TRBV7-2	TRBJ2-5	NA	TRBD2	TGTGCCAGCAGCTTAGTCATTGGGGCTAGCGGGGGACCGAAAGAGACCCAGTACTTC	CASSLVIGASGGPKETQYF
TRBV3-1/TRBV3-2	TRBJ1-1	NA	TRBD1	TGTGCCAGCAGCCAATGGACAGGGATAAACACTGAAGCTTTCTTT	CASSQWTGINTEAFF
TRBV7-9	TRBJ2-2	NA	NA	TGTGCCAGCAGCTTAGGACAAAGGAGCACCGGGGAGCTGTTTTTT	CASSLGQRSTGELFF
TRBV28	TRBJ1-1	NA	TRBD1	TGTGCCAGCCATCTGGGACAGGGACGAACCTCCGAAGCTTTCTTT	CASHLGQGRTSEAFF
TRBV4-2	TRBJ1-3	NA	TRBD1	TGTGCCAGCAGCCCGGACACCCTGGGACAGCGGACCATATATTTT	CASSPDTLGQRTIYF
TRBV7-2	TRBJ1-2	NA	NA	TGTGCCAGCAGCCCGCAAAAGATAGACGCCTATGGCTACACCTTC	CASSPQKIDAYGYTF
TRBV28	TRBJ1-2	once	NA	TGTGCCAGCAGTCACGCCTTACCGGGGGCGCGGGGCTACACCTTC	CASSHALPGARGYTF
TRBV5-1	TRBJ1-2	once	TRBD1	TGCGCCAGCCACACCGGGACAGCTAACTATGGCTACACCTTC	CASHTGTANYGYTF
TRBV7-2	TRBJ2-3	NA	NA	TGTGCCAGCAGCTTAGGACTGAGCACAGATACGCAGTATTTT	CASSLGLSTDTQYF
TRBV27	TRBJ1-4	NA	NA	TGTGCCAGCAGTGGGTCAGGGGAGATCAATGAAAAACTGTTTTTT	CASSGSGEINEKLFF
TRBV6-5	TRBJ1-2	NA	TRBD1	TGTGCCAGCAGTTTCTTACAGGGGCGGGATGGCTACACCTTC	CASSFLQGRDGYTF
TRBV9	TRBJ1-2	NA	NA	TGTGCCAGCAGCGTACGATGGGACTATGGCTACACCTTC	CASSVRWDYGYTF
TRBV19	TRBJ1-4	once	NA	TGTGCCAGTAGTAGAACAAGTAGTTCAACTAATGAAAAACTGTTTTTT	CASSRTSSSTNEKLFF
TRBV27	TRBJ2-7	NA	NA	TGTGCCAGCAGTTTATCCCTTCTCTCCTACGAGCAGTACTTC	CASSLSLLSYEQYF
TRBV27	TRBJ2-1	NA	TRBD2	TGTGCCAGCAGCCGACTAGCGGGGTGGGGATCCAATGAGCAGTTCTTC	CASSRLAGWGSNEQFF
TRBV11-2	TRBJ1-6	NA	NA	TGTGCCACCGGGGAGGGATCCTATAATTCACCCCTCCACTTT	CATGEGSYNSPLHF
TRBV19	TRBJ2-2	few	TRBD1	TGTGCCACACAACAGGGGGCGCGAAACACCGGGGAGCTGTTTTTT	CATQQGARNTGELFF
TRBV19	TRBJ2-1	NA	TRBD2	TGTGCCAGTAGTACTGAGCGGGGGGGCATGAATGAGCAGTTCTTC	CASSTERGGMNEQFF
TRBV2	TRBJ2-1	NA	NA	TGTGCCAGCACCAGCGACATGCGGGATGAGCAGTTCTTC	CASTSDMRDEQFF
TRBV10-3	TRBJ2-5	NA	NA	TGTGCCATCAGCCTAGGAGCGGCTCAAGAGACCCAGTACTTC	CAISLGAAQETQYF
TRBV12-3/TRBV12-4	TRBJ1-1	NA	NA	TGTGCCAGCAGTCTTAAGAAGAACACTGAAGCTTTCTTT	CASSLKKNTEAFF
TRBV9	TRBJ2-3	few	TRBD2	TGTGCCAGCAGCGAGAGGAGCGGGGGTGATACAGATACGCAGTATTTT	CASSERSGGDTDTQYF
TRBV27	TRBJ1-2	NA	NA	TGTGCCAGCAGCCTTACTACAGGGTATGGCTACACCTTC	CASSLTTGYGYTF
TRBV3-1/TRBV3-2	TRBJ2-6	NA	NA	TGTGCCAGCAGCCCCAGGCTGGGGGCCAACGTCCTGACTTTC	CASSPRLGANVLTF
TRBV5-1	TRBJ1-4	NA	TRBD1	TGCGCCAGCAGCTTGGGGGCAGGGGGTGAAAAACTGTTTTTT	CASSLGAGGEKLFF
TRBV2	TRBJ2-1	NA	NA	TGTGCCAGCAGTGAGCGCCAGATATCCAACAATGAGCAGTTCTTC	CASSERQISNNEQFF
TRBV19	TRBJ1-2	NA	TRBD1	TGTGCCAGTAGTCACGGACAGGGACTCGGCTACACCTTC	CASSHGQGLGYTF
TRBV27	TRBJ2-3	NA	NA	TGTGCCAGCAGTGCCCGGGACCGAAGCCCAGATACGCAGTATTTT	CASSARDRSPDTQYF
TRBV9	TRBJ2-5	NA	NA	TGTGCCAGCAGCGTAATTGGGCAAGAGACCCAGTACTTC	CASSVIGQETQYF
TRBV12-3/TRBV12-4	TRBJ2-7	once	NA	TGTGCCAGCAGTCTAGGACACGAGCAGTACTTC	CASSLGHEQYF
TRBV5-1	TRBJ2-2	NA	TRBD2	TGCGCCAGCAGCTTGGCTAGCGGGGGGTCCCTAACCGGGGAGCTGTTTTTT	CASSLASGGSLTGELFF
TRBV29-1	TRBJ2-1	NA	TRBD1	TGCAGCGTTGAGGATTTATATGGGAAAGGGGGCATTGAGCAGTTCTTC	CSVEDLYGKGGIEQFF
TRBV13	TRBJ2-3	NA	TRBD2	TGTGCCAGCAGTGCGGGGGGGCAAAATACGCAGTATTTT	CASSAGGQNTQYF
TRBV28	TRBJ2-3	NA	NA	TGTGCCAGCAAACGGGGAAGTGGCACAGATACGCAGTATTTT	CASKRGSGTDTQYF
TRBV7-2	TRBJ1-4	NA	TRBD1	TGTGCCAGCAGCTTATATGGGACAGGGGATGAAAAACTGTTTTTT	CASSLYGTGDEKLFF
TRBV6-5	TRBJ1-6	NA	TRBD1	TGTGCCAGCAGTACAGGGGGTTCTGGGACACCCCTCCACTTT	CASSTGGSGTPLHF
TRBV6-1	TRBJ2-3	few	TRBD2	TGTGCCAGCAGTGACCAGCGGGGACCAGGGGATACGCAGTATTTT	CASSDQRGPGDTQYF
TRBV6-1	TRBJ2-1	few	NA	TGTGCCAGCAGTGAACTCTCATTGTCCTACAATGAGCAGTTCTTC	CASSELSLSYNEQFF
TRBV9	TRBJ1-2	NA	NA	TGTGCCAGCAGCGAGGGGGAAAACTATGGCTACACCTTC	CASSEGENYGYTF
TRBV13	TRBJ1-1	NA	TRBD1	TGTGCCAGCAGCCAAAACAGGGGTCTGAACACTGAAGCTTTCTTT	CASSQNRGLNTEAFF
TRBV11-2	TRBJ2-7	NA	TRBD1	TGTGCCAGCAGCCCAGGGACAGGCGCCTACGAGCAGTACTTC	CASSPGTGAYEQYF
TRBV5-1	TRBJ2-1	NA	NA	TGCGCCAGCAGCGAGCAAGGCTACAATGAGCAGTTCTTC	CASSEQGYNEQFF
TRBV7-8	TRBJ1-5	NA	NA	TGTGCCAGCAGCGCCCTCGGGGGGATGGATCAGCCCCAGCATTTT	CASSALGGMDQPQHF
TRBV5-1	TRBJ1-2	NA	TRBD1	TGCGCCAGCAGCTTGGGGGACAGGGGGCTCTATGGCTACACCTTC	CASSLGDRGLYGYTF
TRBV5-6	TRBJ2-1	NA	NA	TGTGCCAGCAGCTCCTCGTTTAGCGGTTCCTACAATGAGCAGTTCTTC	CASSSSFSGSYNEQFF
TRBV2	TRBJ1-2	NA	NA	TGTGCCAGCATGGGACCGCGAGCTAACTATGGCTACACCTTC	CASMGPRANYGYTF
TRBV2	TRBJ1-1	NA	NA	TGTGCCAGCACCCGCCTCGGGGGCCGGACTGAAGCTTTCTTT	CASTRLGGRTEAFF
TRBV21-1	TRBJ1-1	NA	NA	TGTGCCAGCAGCAAAAGGCCCTGGACTGAAGCTTTCTTT	CASSKRPWTEAFF
TRBV4-1	TRBJ1-4	NA	TRBD1	TGCGCCAGCAGCCATGGAACCGGGACAGGGCTCAATAGGCTGTTTTTT	CASSHGTGTGLNRLFF
TRBV5-8	TRBJ1-1	NA	TRBD1	TGTGCCAGCAGCTTGAGTCCAGGGGGAATGAACACTGAAGCTTTCTTT	CASSLSPGGMNTEAFF